This paragraph covers one T cell receptor beta chain sequence. Its antigen is still unknown. This specimen belongs to a study of PD-L1 blockade in urothelial cancer. General study results and limits: Pretreatment TCR clonality in blood, when below the median, was predictive of better survival.

The repertoire was sequenced with immunoSEQ multiplex PCR; TCRdb's copy has only in-frame clones and lacks some. The data contain about 84,000 clones, about 80% of them seen just once; the ten biggest clones take up approximately 9.5%. The diagnosis in patients was locally advanced or metastatic urothelial carcinoma. The sequence was obtained from a man between 70 and 80 years old with urothelial cancer. The sample here was PBMCs, taken around atezolizumab (anti-PD-L1) treatment.

CDR3 in amino acids: CASSVIWEGEQFF. The CDR3 nucleotides are TGTGCCAGCAGCGTTATTTGGGAGGGTGAGCAGTTCTTC. The chain carries TRBV2 and TRBJ2-1; 7 nucleotides align to TRBD2. V gave up 6 bases and J gave up 9 bases; unmatched junction bases: 8. The CDR3 has 13 amino acids. Germline values: CDR1 SNHLY, CDR2 FYNNEI.